Presented here are 3 T cell receptor beta chains from one specimen sequenced in a study of cytomegalovirus exposure and HLA in healthy donors. The PCR had 60 Vbeta and 13 Jbeta primers. Sequencing was performed with immunoSEQ multiplex PCR; in TCRdb, only in-frame clones are kept and a portion is missing. The repertoire holds more than 95,000 clones, with roughly a tenth as singletons. Material for sequencing was PBMCs. The receptor source for this set is a woman between 18 and 29 years old in good health and CMV-seropositive.

This clone was observed a few times. The chain uses TRBV28 and TRBJ2-6, with D possibly matching TRBD2 (6 bases). V was trimmed by 2 bases and J by 0 bases, leaving 17 bases between them. Germline V gene lookup returns CDR1 MDHEN and CDR2 SYDVKM. The CDR3 has 19 amino acids. As DNA, the CDR3 is TGTGCCAGCAGTTTAGAGCCGGGACTCCTTAGCTCTGGGGCCAACGTCCTGACTTTC. It codes for CASSLEPGLLSSGANVLTF. Full variable domain (rest looked up from reference TRBV28 and TRBJ2-6): DVKVTQSSRYLVKRTGEKVFLECVQDMDHENMFWYRQDPGLGLRLIYFSYDVKMKEKGDIPEGYSVSREKKERFSLILESASTNQTSMYLCASSLEPGLLSSGANVLTFGAGSRLTVL.

This clone was seen more than once but under ten times. The V call is TRBV30, the J call TRBJ2-3; D remains unclear. Trimming pared 0 bases from V and 6 bases from J, leaving 22 bases between. The CDR3 covers 17 residues. Germline V gene lookup returns CDR1 GTSNPN and CDR2 SVGIG (reference sequence). CDR3 bases: TGTGCCTGGAGTGTACAGTGGGTCCCCAGGAATATGGATACGCAGTATTTT. It yields the protein CAWSVQWVPRNMDTQYF.

This clone was observed many times. This sequence joins TRBV5-5 and TRBJ1-1; perhaps TRBD1 as D (5 bases). The CDR3 loop spans 13 amino acids. Trimming left V 4 bases short and J 1 base short, with 8 bases between. Germline CDR1 and CDR2: SGHKS and YYEKEE (reference sequence). The CDR3 nucleotides read TGTGCCAGCAGCCCCGGGGGGAACACTGAAGCTTTCTTT. Translation gives CASSPGGNTEAFF.